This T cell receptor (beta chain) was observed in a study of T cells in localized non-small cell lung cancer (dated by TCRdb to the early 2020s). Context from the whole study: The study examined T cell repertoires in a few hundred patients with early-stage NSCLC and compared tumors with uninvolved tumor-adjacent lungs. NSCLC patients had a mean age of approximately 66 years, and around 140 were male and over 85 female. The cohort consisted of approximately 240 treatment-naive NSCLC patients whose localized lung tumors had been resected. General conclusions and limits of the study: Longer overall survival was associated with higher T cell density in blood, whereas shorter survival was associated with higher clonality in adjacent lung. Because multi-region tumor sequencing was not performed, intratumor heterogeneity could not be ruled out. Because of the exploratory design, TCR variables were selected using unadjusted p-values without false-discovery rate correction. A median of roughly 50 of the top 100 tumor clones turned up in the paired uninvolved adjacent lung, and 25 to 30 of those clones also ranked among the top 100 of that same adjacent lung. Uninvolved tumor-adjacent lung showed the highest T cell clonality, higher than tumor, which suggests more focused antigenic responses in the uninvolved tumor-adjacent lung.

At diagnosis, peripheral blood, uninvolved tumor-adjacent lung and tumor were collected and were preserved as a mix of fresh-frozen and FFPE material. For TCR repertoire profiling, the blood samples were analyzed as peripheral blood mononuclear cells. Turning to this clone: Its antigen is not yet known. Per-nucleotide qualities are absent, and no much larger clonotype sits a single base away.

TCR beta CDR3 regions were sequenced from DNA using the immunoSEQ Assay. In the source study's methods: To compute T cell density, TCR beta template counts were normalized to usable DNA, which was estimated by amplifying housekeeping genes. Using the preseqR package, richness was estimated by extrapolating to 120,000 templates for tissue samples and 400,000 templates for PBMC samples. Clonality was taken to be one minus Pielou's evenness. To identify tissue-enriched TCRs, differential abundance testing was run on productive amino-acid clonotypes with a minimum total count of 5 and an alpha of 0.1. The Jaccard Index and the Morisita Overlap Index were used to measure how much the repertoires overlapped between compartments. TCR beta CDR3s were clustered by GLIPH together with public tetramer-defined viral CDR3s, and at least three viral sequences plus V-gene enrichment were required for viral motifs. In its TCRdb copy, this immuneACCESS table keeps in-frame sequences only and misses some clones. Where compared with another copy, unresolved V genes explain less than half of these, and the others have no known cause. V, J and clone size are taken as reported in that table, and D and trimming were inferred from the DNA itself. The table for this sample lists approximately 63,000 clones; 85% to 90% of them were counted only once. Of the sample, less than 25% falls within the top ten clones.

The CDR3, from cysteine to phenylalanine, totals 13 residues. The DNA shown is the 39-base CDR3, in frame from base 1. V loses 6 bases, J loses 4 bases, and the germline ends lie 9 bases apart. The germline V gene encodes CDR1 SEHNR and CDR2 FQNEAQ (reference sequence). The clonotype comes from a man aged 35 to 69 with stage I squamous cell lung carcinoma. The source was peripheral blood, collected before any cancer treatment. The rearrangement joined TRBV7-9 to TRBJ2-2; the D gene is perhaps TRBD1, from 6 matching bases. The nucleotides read TGTGCCAGCAGGCCAGGGGTCACCGGGGAGCTGTTTTTT. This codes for CASRPGVTGELFF.